This T cell receptor (beta chain) was sequenced in a study of response to subunit inactivated influenza vaccine (dated by TCRdb to the late 2010s). Concerning the study at large: The study used deep quantitative T cell receptor repertoire profiling to track responses to a trivalent subunit inactivated influenza vaccine.

The paper as a whole reports these results and caveats: The authors suggested that each seasonal influenza vaccination may recruit only a limited number of new T cells.

Library generation was performed with RT-PCR. The sequencer was an Illumina HiSeq 2500. TCRdb handled the public reads itself, with Q25 trimming in fastp and clone calling in MiXCR, and kept productive beta chains. Records with the same CDR3 protein are collapsed into one entry carrying the most frequent genes and DNA. The sample table shows 250,000 to 350,000 distinct CDR3 sequences, and about 20% are seen once. The ten largest make up 10% of the sample. With respect to this clonotype: The clone's antigen remains unknown. No per-base quality is available; no much larger clone lies one base away.

The germline V gene gives CDR1 as MDHEN and CDR2 as SYDVKM. Inclusive of the bounding cysteine and phenylalanine, the CDR3 is 14 residues long. Only the CDR3 DNA stays, 42 bases, in frame from base 1. Clipping removes 5 bases from V and 4 bases from J, with 7 as the unmatched junction base count. Sequences were derived from PBMCs from blood, sampled 21 months after vaccination. The V and J segments used are TRBV28 and TRBJ2-5; 7 nucleotides in the junction match TRBD1. This receptor was taken from a man aged 45 to 75 who received an inactivated influenza vaccine. Donor details come from another sample of the same person, matched by shared clones. The CDR3: CASSPLDRAETQYF. The DNA is TGTGCCAGCAGTCCTCTCGACAGGGCAGAGACCCAGTACTTC.